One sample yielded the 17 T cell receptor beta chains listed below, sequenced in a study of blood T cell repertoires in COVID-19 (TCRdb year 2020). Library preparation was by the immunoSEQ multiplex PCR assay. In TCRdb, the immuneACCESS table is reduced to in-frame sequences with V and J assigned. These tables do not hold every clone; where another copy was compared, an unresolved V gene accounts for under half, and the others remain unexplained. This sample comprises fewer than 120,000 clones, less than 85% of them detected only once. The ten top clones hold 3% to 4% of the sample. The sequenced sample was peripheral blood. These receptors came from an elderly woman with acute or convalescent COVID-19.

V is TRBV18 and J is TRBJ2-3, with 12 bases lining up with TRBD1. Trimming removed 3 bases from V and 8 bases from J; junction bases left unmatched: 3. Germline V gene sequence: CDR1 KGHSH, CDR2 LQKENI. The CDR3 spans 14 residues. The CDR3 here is CASSPGQGARTQYF. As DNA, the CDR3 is TGTGCCAGCTCACCGGGACAGGGGGCACGTACGCAGTATTTT.

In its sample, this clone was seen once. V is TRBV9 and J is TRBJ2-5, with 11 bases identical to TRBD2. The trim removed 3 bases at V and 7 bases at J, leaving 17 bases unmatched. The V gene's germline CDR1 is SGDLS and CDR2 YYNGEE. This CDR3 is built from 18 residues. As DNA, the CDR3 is TGTGCCAGCAGCGGCCCATCCTCGACTAGCGGGGTCGCGGTGACCCAGTACTTC. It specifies CASSGPSSTSGVAVTQYF. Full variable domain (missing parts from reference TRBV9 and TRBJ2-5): DSGVTQTPKHLITATGQRVTLRCSPRSGDLSVYWYQQSLDQGLQFLIQYYNGEERAKGNILERFSAQQFPDLHSELNLSSLELGDSALYFCASSGPSSTSGVAVTQYFGPGTRLLVL.

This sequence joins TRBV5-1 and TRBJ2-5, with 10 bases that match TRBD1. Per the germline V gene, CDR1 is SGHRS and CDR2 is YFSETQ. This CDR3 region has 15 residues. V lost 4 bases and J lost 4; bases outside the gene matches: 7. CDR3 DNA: TGCGCCAGCAGCCCCGCGACAGGGGGCTTAGAGACCCAGTACTTC. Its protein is CASSPATGGLETQYF.

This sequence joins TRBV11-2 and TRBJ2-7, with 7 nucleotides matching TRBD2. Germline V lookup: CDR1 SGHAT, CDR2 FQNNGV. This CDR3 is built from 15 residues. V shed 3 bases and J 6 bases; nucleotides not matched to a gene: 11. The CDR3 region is CASSLGGSRVSEQYF. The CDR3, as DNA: TGTGCCAGCAGCTTGGGAGGGTCGAGGGTATCCGAGCAGTACTTC.

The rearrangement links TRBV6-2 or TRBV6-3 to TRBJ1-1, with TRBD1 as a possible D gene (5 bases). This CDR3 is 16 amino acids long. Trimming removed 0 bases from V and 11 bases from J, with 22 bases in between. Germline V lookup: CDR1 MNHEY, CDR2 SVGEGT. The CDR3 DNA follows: TGTGCCAGCAGTTACTCCAGCTGGGGAAGTGGGGCGAGGGCTTTCTTT. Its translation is CASSYSSWGSGARAFF.

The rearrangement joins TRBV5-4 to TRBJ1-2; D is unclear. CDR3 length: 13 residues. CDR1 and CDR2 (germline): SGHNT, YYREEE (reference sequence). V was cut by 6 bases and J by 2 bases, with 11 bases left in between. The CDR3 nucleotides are TGTGCCAGCACGGGAGGTGGAAACTATGGCTACACCTTC. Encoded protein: CASTGGGNYGYTF.

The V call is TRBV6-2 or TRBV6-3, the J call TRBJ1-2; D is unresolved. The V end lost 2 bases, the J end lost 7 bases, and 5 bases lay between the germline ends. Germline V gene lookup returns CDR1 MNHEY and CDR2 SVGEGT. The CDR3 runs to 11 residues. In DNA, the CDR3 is TGTGCCAGCAGTTACCTTTCTGGCTACACCTTC. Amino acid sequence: CASSYLSGYTF.

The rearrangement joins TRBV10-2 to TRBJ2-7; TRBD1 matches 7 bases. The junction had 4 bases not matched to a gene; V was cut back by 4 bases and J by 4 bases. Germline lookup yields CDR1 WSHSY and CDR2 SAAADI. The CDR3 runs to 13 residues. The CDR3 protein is CASSGQGDYEQYF. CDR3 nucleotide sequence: TGCGCCAGCAGTGGGCAGGGGGATTACGAGCAGTACTTC.

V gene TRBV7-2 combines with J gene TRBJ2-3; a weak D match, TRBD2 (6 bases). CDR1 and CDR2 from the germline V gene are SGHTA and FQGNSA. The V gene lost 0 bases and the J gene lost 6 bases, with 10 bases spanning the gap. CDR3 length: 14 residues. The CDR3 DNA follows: TGTGCCAGCAGCTTAGCGCGGGGCTCGGATACGCAGTATTTT. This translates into CASSLARGSDTQYF.

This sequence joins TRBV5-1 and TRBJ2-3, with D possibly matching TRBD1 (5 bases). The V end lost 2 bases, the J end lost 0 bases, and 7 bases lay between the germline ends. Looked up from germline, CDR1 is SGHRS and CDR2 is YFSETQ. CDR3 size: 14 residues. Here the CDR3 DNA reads TGCGCCAGCAGCTTACAGGAAAGCACAGATACGCAGTATTTT. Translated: CASSLQESTDTQYF.

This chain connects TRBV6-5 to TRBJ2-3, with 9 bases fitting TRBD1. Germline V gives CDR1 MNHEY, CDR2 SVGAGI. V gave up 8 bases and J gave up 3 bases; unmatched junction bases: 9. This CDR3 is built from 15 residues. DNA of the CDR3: TGTGCCAGCGAGTTACGGGGACAGGGAACAGATACGCAGTATTTT. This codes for CASELRGQGTDTQYF.

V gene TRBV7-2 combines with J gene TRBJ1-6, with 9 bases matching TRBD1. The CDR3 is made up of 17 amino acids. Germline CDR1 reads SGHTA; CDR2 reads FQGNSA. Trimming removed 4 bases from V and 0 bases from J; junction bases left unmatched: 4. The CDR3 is CASSSDRGSSYNSPLHF. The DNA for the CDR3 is TGTGCCAGCAGCTCCGACAGGGGGAGCTCCTATAATTCACCCCTCCACTTT.

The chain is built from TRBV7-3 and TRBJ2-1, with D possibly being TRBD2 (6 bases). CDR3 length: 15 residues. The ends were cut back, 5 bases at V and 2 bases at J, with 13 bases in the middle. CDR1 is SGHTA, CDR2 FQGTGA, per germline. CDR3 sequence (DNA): TGTGCCAGCAGCCCCACTCGGGGGACCTACAATGAGCAGTTCTTC. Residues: CASSPTRGTYNEQFF.

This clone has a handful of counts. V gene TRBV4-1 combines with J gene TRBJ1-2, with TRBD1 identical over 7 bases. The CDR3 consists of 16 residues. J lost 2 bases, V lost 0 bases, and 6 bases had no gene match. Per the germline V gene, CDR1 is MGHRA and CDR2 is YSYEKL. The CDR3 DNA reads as TGCGCCAGCAGCCAAGATATCTCGACAGGGAACTATGGCTACACCTTC. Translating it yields CASSQDISTGNYGYTF.

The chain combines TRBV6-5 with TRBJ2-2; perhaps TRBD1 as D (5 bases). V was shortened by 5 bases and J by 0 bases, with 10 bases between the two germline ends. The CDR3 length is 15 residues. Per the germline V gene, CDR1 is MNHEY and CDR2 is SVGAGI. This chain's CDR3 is CASSPRATNTGELFF. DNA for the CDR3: TGTGCCAGCAGTCCCAGGGCCACGAACACCGGGGAGCTGTTTTTT.

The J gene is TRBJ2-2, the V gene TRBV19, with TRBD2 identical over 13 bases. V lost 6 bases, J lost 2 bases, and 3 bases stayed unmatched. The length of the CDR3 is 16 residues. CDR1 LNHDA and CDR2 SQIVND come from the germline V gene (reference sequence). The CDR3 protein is CASRLAGGTNTGELFF. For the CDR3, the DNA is TGTGCCAGTAGACTAGCGGGGGGGACTAACACCGGGGAGCTGTTTTTT.

Here the CDR3 reads CASSGQGRETQYF. The CDR3 DNA reads TGTGCCAGCTCCGGACAGGGACGGGAGACCCAGTACTTC. The chain carries TRBV6-5 and TRBJ2-5, with 8 bases identical to TRBD1. The junction had 7 bases not matched to a gene; V was cut back by 8 bases and J by 5 bases. This CDR3 contains 13 residues. CDR1 MNHEY and CDR2 SVGAGI come from the germline V gene.